This T cell receptor (beta chain) appears in the sequencing data of a study of blood T cell repertoires in COVID-19 (dated by TCRdb to 2019 to 2021). Regarding the research as a whole: Samples from collaborators originated in the United States, Italy and Spain and spanned both the acute and convalescent phases of COVID-19. The repertoires were released in a freely available public database meant as a resource for research on the immune response to SARS-CoV-2. The prospective study material was composed of cDNA or gDNA derived from T cells, B-cell-depleted T cells, or PBMCs. Samples were obtained from the ongoing ImmuneRACE study (first 160 participants) and from some 1,300 subjects provided by 6 global collaborators. Subjects who had been exposed to COVID-19, were actively infected with it, or had recovered from it provided the deeply sampled blood TCRbeta repertoires that made up the dataset. A de-identified subject ID, COVID-19 status, age in years and sex were almost always included in the sample metadata. HLA class I and class II types, where available, came from metadata supplied by the sample provider rather than from assay-based typing. Overall study outcomes, separate from this receptor: The quantity of clinical and demographic metadata differed by source and by participant and was supplied without curation.

The collaborating institutions used their own protocols to collect whole blood in K2EDTA tubes. For TCRbeta analysis, collaborators shipped samples in one of three forms: frozen whole blood, isolated PBMCs, or DNA extracted from either of those sample types. TCRbeta CDR3 regions were amplified from genomic DNA by means of the immunoSEQ Assay, a bias-controlled multiplex PCR. Concerning the study's data processing: Nucleated cell counts per sample were estimated from amplification of reference gene primers within the assay. To quantify the absolute abundance of each unique TCRbeta CDR3 rearrangement, sequence reads were collapsed and filtered. For each sample, productive Simpson clonality was calculated as the square root of Simpson's diversity index over productive rearrangements. TCRdb carries this immuneACCESS record with in-frame sequences only. Its versions omit some clonotypes, under half of them owing to an unresolved V gene in the studies checked, with the rest unexplained. That table furnishes V, J and clone size, whereas the DNA furnished D and trimming. The sample table shows roughly 230,000 clones, and about 85% are seen once. The top ten hold just under 1% of the sample.

About this clone itself: Its antigen has not been determined. Nothing much larger sits one base from this clone, and base qualities are not available.

From the cysteine through the phenylalanine, the CDR3 covers 16 amino acids. Only the CDR3 DNA is retained, 48 bases long and in frame from the first base. Trimming leaves V shorter by 6 bases and J shorter by 3 bases, with the junction holding 11 bases beyond the gene matches. Reading the germline V gene gives CDR1 MDHEN and CDR2 SYDVKM. The sequence derives from a middle-aged man with acute or convalescent COVID-19. The specimen was peripheral blood. The rearranged segments are TRBV28 and TRBJ2-5; TRBD1 fits 9 bases in the junction. The DNA sequence is given as TGTGCCAGCAGCTTTTTCGGGGGACAGGGAAAAGAGACCCAGTACTTC. Translated, it reads CASSFFGGQGKETQYF.